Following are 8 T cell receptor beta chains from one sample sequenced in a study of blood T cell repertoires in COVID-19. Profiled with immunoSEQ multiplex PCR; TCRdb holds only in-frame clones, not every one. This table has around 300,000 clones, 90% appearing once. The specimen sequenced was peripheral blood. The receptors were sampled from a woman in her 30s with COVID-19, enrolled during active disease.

The CDR3 bases are TGTGCCATCAGTGAGCCGGGCGGGGACCGGATCATCTATGGCTACACCTTC. Protein product: CAISEPGGDRIIYGYTF. The rearrangement links TRBV10-3 to TRBJ1-2; D perhaps matches TRBD1 (5 bases). The germline V gene encodes CDR1 ENHRY and CDR2 SYGVKD. The CDR3 is made up of 17 amino acids. V gave up 2 bases and J gave up 4 bases, with 20 bases separating them.

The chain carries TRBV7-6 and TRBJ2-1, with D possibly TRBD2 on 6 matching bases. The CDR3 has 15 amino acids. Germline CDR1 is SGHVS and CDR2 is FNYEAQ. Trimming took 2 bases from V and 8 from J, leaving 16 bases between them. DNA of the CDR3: TGTGCCAGCAGCTTATCCCCAGCCCCGGGGGATGAGCAGTTCTTC. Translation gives CASSLSPAPGDEQFF.

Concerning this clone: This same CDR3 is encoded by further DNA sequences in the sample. The CDR3 nucleotides read TGTGCCAGCAGCTTCGGGGAGAACTATGGCTACACCTTC. Its translation: CASSFGENYGYTF. The chain is built from TRBV5-4 and TRBJ1-2, with no clear D. Per the germline V gene, CDR1 is SGHNT and CDR2 is YYREEE (reference sequence). The CDR3 is made up of 13 amino acids. V lost 2 bases to trimming and J lost 2 bases, with 7 bases between them.

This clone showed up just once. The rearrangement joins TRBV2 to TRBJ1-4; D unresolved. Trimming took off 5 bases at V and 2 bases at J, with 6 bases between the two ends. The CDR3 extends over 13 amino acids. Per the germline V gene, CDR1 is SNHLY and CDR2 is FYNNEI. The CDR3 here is CASSFRTNEKLFF. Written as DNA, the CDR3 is TGTGCCAGCAGTTTCCGGACTAATGAAAAACTGTTTTTT.

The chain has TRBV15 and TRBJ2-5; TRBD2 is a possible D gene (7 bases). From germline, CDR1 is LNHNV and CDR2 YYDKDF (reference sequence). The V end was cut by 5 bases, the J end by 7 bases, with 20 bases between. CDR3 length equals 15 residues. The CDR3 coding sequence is TGTGCCACCAGCCCCTGGGGAGGGGGGTTAGGGACCCAGTACTTC. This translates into CATSPWGGGLGTQYF. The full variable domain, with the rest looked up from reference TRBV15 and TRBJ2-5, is DAMVIQNPRYQVTQFGKPVTLSCSQTLNHNVMYWYQQKSSQAPKLLFHYYDKDFNNEADTPDNFQSRRPNTSFCFLDIRSPGLGDTAMYLCATSPWGGGLGTQYFGPGTRLLVL.

CDR3 DNA: TGCAGCGTCCTAGCGGGTGAGCAGTTCTTC. The encoded protein is CSVLAGEQFF. This chain uses TRBV29-1 with TRBJ2-1, with TRBD2 matching 8 bases. The V gene end was trimmed by 6 bases and the J gene end by 9 bases; junction bases not matched to a gene: 1. CDR3 length: 10 residues. In germline, CDR1 is SQVTM, CDR2 ANQGSEA.

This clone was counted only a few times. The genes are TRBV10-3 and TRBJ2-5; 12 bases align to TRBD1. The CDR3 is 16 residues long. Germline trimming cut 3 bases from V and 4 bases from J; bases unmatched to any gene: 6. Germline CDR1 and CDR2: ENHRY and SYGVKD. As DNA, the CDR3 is TGTGCCATCAGTGAACCGGGACAGGGGGCCGGAGAGACCCAGTACTTC. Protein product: CAISEPGQGAGETQYF.

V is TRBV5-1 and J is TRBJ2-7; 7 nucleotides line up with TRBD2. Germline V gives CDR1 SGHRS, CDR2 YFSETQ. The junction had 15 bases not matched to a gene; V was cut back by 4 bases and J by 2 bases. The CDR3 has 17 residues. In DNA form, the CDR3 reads TGCGCCAGCAGCCCGGGGATGGGGCTAGCGGCTACCTACGAGCAGTACTTC. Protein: CASSPGMGLAATYEQYF.